Listed below are T cell receptor beta chains from one sample, sequenced in a study of shared clonotypes between healthy human individuals. Method: immunoSEQ multiplex PCR; TCRdb's copy keeps in-frame clones and lacks some. The table has fewer than 1.8 million clones, just under 99% seen once. Input material: naive CD4+ T cells sorted from blood. The origin of the receptors is a man younger than 45 in good health. CDR3s include the opening cysteine and the closing phenylalanine or tryptophan. Fields, in order: D gene, V gene, J gene, clone size, CDR3 protein, CDR3 DNA. D genes are given only for firm matches. The listing skips clone size in some rows; elsewhere it reads once, few, many or a size class.

D: -
V: TRBV7-2
J: TRBJ1-5
size: once
CDR3: CASSLAGQPQHF
DNA: TGTGCCAGCAGCTTAGCTGGTCAGCCCCAGCATTTT

D: -
V: TRBV10-2
J: TRBJ1-1
size: -
CDR3: CASSSQNTEAFF
DNA: TGCGCCAGCAGTTCACAGAACACTGAAGCTTTCTTT

D: -
V: TRBV18
J: TRBJ2-1
size: few
CDR3: CASSLSSYNEQFF
DNA: TGTGCCAGCTCACTCAGCTCCTACAATGAGCAGTTCTTC

D: -
V: TRBV7-2
J: TRBJ2-5
size: -
CDR3: CASSPWGLQETQYF
DNA: TGTGCCAGCAGTCCCTGGGGTCTACAAGAGACCCAGTACTTC

D: -
V: TRBV5-1
J: TRBJ2-3
size: -
CDR3: CASSLDLASITDTQYF
DNA: TGCGCCAGCAGCTTGGACTTAGCGAGCATCACAGATACGCAGTATTTT

D: -
V: TRBV30
J: TRBJ1-2
size: once
CDR3: CAWSVMKQSGGYTF
DNA: TGTGCCTGGAGTGTAATGAAACAGAGCGGTGGCTACACCTTC

D: TRBD1
V: TRBV28
J: TRBJ1-2
size: -
CDR3: CASSLGSGQGAEGYTF
DNA: TGTGCCAGCAGTCTAGGTTCCGGACAGGGGGCTGAGGGCTACACCTTC

D: -
V: TRBV7-9
J: TRBJ1-5
size: -
CDR3: CASSRGAGGTQPQHF
DNA: TGTGCCAGCAGCCGGGGGGCCGGCGGGACCCAGCCCCAGCATTTT

D: -
V: TRBV28
J: TRBJ1-2
size: -
CDR3: CAIRRGVEVYGYTF
DNA: TGTGCCATTAGGAGGGGGGTCGAAGTCTATGGCTACACCTTC

D: TRBD2
V: TRBV29-1
J: TRBJ2-2
size: -
CDR3: CSVDVSGFTGELFF
DNA: TGCAGCGTTGATGTTAGCGGGTTCACCGGGGAGCTGTTTTTT

D: -
V: TRBV30
J: TRBJ2-1
size: -
CDR3: CAWSVPEGEQFF
DNA: TGTGCCTGGAGTGTTCCCGAAGGGGAGCAGTTCTTC

D: -
V: TRBV19
J: TRBJ1-1
size: once
CDR3: CASSIEAGRNTEAFF
DNA: TGTGCCAGTAGTATAGAGGCAGGGCGGAACACTGAAGCTTTCTTT

D: TRBD2
V: TRBV5-1
J: TRBJ2-3
size: -
CDR3: CASSLDGLAGYDTQYF
DNA: TGCGCCAGCAGCCTGGATGGACTAGCGGGTTACGATACGCAGTATTTT

D: -
V: TRBV21-1
J: TRBJ2-5
size: -
CDR3: CASRGQGQETQYF
DNA: TGTGCCAGCAGGGGACAGGGCCAAGAGACCCAGTACTTC

D: -
V: TRBV7-2
J: TRBJ2-1
size: -
CDR3: CASSLAERITYNEQFF
DNA: TGTGCCAGCAGCTTAGCTGAGCGGATAACCTACAATGAGCAGTTCTTC

D: -
V: TRBV28
J: TRBJ2-1
size: -
CDR3: CATSTNEQFF
DNA: TGTGCCACCTCAACCAATGAGCAGTTCTTC

D: -
V: TRBV28
J: TRBJ2-7
size: -
CDR3: CASSSRLGPTYEQYF
DNA: TGTGCCAGCAGTTCCCGCCTCGGGCCAACCTACGAGCAGTACTTC

D: -
V: TRBV7-8
J: TRBJ2-5
size: -
CDR3: CASSSPGTPEETQYF
DNA: TGTGCCAGCAGCTCCCCCGGGACTCCAGAAGAGACCCAGTACTTC

D: -
V: TRBV5-1
J: TRBJ1-2
size: -
CDR3: CASSSGLRYGYTF
DNA: TGCGCCAGCAGCTCGGGACTTCGCTATGGCTACACCTTC

D: -
V: TRBV5-4
J: TRBJ2-3
size: -
CDR3: CASSRSTDTQYF
DNA: TGTGCCAGCAGCCGTAGCACAGATACGCAGTATTTT

D: -
V: TRBV28
J: TRBJ2-5
size: -
CDR3: CASSLIGWQETQYF
DNA: TGTGCCAGCAGTTTAATAGGGTGGCAAGAGACCCAGTACTTC

D: TRBD2
V: TRBV10-3
J: TRBJ2-1
size: -
CDR3: CAISESRGTSGDNEQFF
DNA: TGTGCCATCAGTGAGTCGCGTGGGACTAGCGGGGACAATGAGCAGTTCTTC

D: -
V: TRBV18
J: TRBJ1-5
size: -
CDR3: CASSLNWLGVDNQPQHF
DNA: TGTGCCAGCTCACTTAACTGGTTGGGGGTGGACAATCAGCCCCAGCATTTT

D: -
V: TRBV2
J: TRBJ2-7
size: once
CDR3: CASSLVTPEQYF
DNA: TGTGCCAGCAGCTTGGTGACCCCCGAGCAGTACTTC

D: TRBD1
V: TRBV28
J: TRBJ1-5
size: -
CDR3: CASSSGTGGVGNQPQHF
DNA: TGTGCCAGCAGCTCCGGGACAGGGGGCGTAGGCAATCAGCCCCAGCATTTT

D: -
V: TRBV5-1
J: TRBJ1-1
size: once
CDR3: CASSLGVNTEAFF
DNA: TGCGCCAGCAGCTTAGGGGTGAACACTGAAGCTTTCTTT

D: -
V: TRBV7-8
J: TRBJ2-7
size: once
CDR3: CASSLVSVPTEQYF
DNA: TGTGCCAGCAGCTTAGTTTCAGTTCCCACCGAGCAGTACTTC

D: -
V: TRBV18
J: TRBJ2-2
size: -
CDR3: CASSPGQFAGELFF
DNA: TGTGCCAGCTCACCTGGACAGTTCGCCGGGGAGCTGTTTTTT

D: -
V: TRBV5-4
J: TRBJ2-3
size: -
CDR3: CASSLVVDRTDTQYF
DNA: TGTGCCAGCAGCTTGGTGGTGGATCGCACAGATACGCAGTATTTT